The text below deals with one TCR beta chain. This clonotype was picked up a small number of times. Its antigen remains unidentified. It has no much larger one-base neighbor in the sample; base qualities were not kept. The sample is drawn from a study of patients and donors after allogeneic stem cell transplantation (dated by TCRdb to between 2020 and 2021). The CDR3, cysteine through phenylalanine, is 15 amino acids long. The kept DNA is CDR3 alone, 45 bases in frame from the first base. The junction carries 13 bases between V and J, which are trimmed by 7 bases and 0 bases respectively. Libraries came from RT-PCR. Sequencer: NextSeq 550. TCRdb applied fastp at Q25 and MiXCR to the public reads, then kept only in-frame beta chains. All rows with the same CDR3 protein become a single entry with the most common DNA and genes. This sample gives roughly 150,000 distinct CDR3 sequences in total; nearly 25% of them show up just once. Approximately 26% of the sample rests with the top ten.

This TCR derives from a human donor who was either an allogeneic HSCT recipient or a stem cell or donor lymphocyte infusion donor (not recorded which). It is not recorded whose cells these are; they may come from a transplant donor. Sequenced input: blood, either unsorted or a sorted T cell fraction (not recorded which). The rearrangement combines TRBV12-3 or TRBV12-4 with TRBJ1-3; no D gene is confidently identified. Here is the DNA: TGTGCCAGCACTGGAGGACGGTGCTCTGGAAACACCATATATTTT. Its product reads: CASTGGRCSGNTIYF.